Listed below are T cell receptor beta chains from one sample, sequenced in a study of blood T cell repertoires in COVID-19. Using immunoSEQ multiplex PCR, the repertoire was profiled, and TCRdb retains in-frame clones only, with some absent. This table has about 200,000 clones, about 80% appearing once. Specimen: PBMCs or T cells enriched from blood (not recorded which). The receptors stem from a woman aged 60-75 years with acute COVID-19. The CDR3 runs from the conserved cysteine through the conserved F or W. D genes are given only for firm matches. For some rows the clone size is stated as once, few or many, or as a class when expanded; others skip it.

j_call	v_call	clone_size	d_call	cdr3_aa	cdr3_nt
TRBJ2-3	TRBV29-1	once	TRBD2	CSVSLSGGSTDTQYF	TGCAGCGTTTCTCTGAGCGGGGGGAGCACAGATACGCAGTATTTT
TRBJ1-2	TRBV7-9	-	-	CASSFTGSSNGYTF	TGTGCCAGCAGCTTTACAGGGTCTAGTAATGGCTACACCTTC
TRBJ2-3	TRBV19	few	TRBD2	CASSGRRLAGGPAKDTQYF	TGTGCCAGTAGTGGGCGTAGGCTAGCGGGAGGTCCGGCGAAAGATACGCAGTATTTT
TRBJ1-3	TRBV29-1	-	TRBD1	CSARQGSSGNTIYF	TGCAGCGCCCGACAGGGAAGCTCTGGAAACACCATATATTTT
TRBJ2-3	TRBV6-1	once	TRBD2	CASSELADSTDTQYF	TGTGCCAGCAGTGAACTAGCGGACAGCACAGATACGCAGTATTTT
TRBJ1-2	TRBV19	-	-	CASSAQALRGGYTF	TGTGCCAGTAGTGCTCAGGCCCTGAGAGGGGGCTACACCTTC
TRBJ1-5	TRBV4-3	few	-	CASSQLLGGNQPQHF	TGCGCCAGCAGCCAGCTTCTAGGTGGCAATCAGCCCCAGCATTTT
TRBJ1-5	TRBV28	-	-	CATITDFRPNQPQHF	TGTGCCACCATTACAGATTTCCGGCCCAATCAGCCCCAGCATTTT
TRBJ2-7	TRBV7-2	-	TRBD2	CASSLGRGVSYEQYF	TGTGCCAGCAGCTTGGGGCGGGGGGTCTCCTACGAGCAGTACTTC
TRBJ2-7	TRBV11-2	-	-	CASSLQRDEQYF	TGTGCCAGCAGCCTACAGCGGGACGAGCAGTACTTC
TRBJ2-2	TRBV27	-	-	CASSGNTGELFF	TGTGCCAGCAGCGGGAACACCGGGGAGCTGTTTTTT
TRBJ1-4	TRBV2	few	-	CASRDWSGSDEKLFF	TGTGCCAGCAGGGATTGGTCCGGGAGCGATGAAAAACTGTTTTTT
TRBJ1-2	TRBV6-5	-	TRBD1	CASTSLDRNYGYTF	TGTGCCAGCACCTCTTTGGACAGGAACTATGGCTACACCTTC
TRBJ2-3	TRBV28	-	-	CASSSAGEGQRGTQYF	TGTGCCAGCAGTTCAGCGGGAGAGGGACAGCGTGGTACGCAGTATTTT
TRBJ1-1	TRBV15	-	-	CATSRDGVNTEAFF	TGTGCCACCAGCAGAGACGGGGTTAACACTGAAGCTTTCTTT
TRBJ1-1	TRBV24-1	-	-	CATSIEGNTEAFF	TGTGCCACCAGTATCGAGGGGAACACTGAAGCTTTCTTT
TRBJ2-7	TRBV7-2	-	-	CASSTHILYEQYF	TGTGCCAGCAGCACCCACATCCTCTACGAGCAGTACTTC
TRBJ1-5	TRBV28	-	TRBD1	CASSPNRGSNQPQHF	TGTGCCAGCAGCCCAAACAGGGGGAGCAATCAGCCCCAGCATTTT
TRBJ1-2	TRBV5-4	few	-	CASSSDSHGYTF	TGTGCCAGCAGCAGTGACAGCCATGGCTACACCTTC
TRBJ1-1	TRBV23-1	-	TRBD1	CASGMDRLNTEAFF	TGCGCCAGCGGAATGGACAGGCTTAACACTGAAGCTTTCTTT
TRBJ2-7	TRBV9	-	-	CASSPQGGGPPYEQYF	TGTGCCAGCAGCCCTCAGGGGGGAGGCCCTCCCTACGAGCAGTACTTC
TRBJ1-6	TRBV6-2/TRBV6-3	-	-	CASSSVNSPLHF	TGTGCCAGCAGCTCAGTTAATTCACCCCTCCACTTT
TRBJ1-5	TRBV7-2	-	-	CASSLAHRGGQPQHF	TGTGCCAGCAGCTTAGCGCACCGGGGTGGCCAGCCCCAGCATTTT
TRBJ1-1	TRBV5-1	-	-	CASSLTRDRNTEAFF	TGCGCCAGCAGCCTTACCCGTGACAGGAACACTGAAGCTTTCTTT
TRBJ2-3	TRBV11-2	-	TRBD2	CASSPLAVSTDTQYF	TGTGCCAGCAGCCCGCTAGCGGTTAGCACAGATACGCAGTATTTT
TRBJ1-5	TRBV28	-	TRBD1	CASSPQGAFNQPQHF	TGTGCCAGCAGCCCCCAGGGGGCTTTTAATCAGCCCCAGCATTTT